One sample yielded the 18 T cell receptor beta chains listed below, sequenced in a study of response to subunit inactivated influenza vaccine. TCRdb re-analysed the RT-PCR reads in MiXCR, keeping a single row per CDR3 protein. Counted here are about 650,000 distinct CDR3 sequences, around 15% occurring once; the ten biggest clones make up approximately 7.6%. The sample consisted of PBMCs from blood, taken around two weeks before vaccination. These receptors all come from a man aged 50 to 59 who received an inactivated influenza vaccine.

This clonotype has a count of ten or more. The chain combines TRBV3-1 with TRBJ2-2; 8 nucleotides agree with TRBD2. Germline V gene lookup returns CDR1 LGHDT and CDR2 YNNKEL (reference sequence). The CDR3 is made up of 17 amino acids. V shed 5 bases, J shed 6 bases, and the junction held 14 bases outside the gene matches. DNA of the CDR3: TGTGCCAGCAGCGGACCTGGTGCGGGGGGACCGCCCGGGGAGCTGTTTTTT. Translating gives CASSGPGAGGPPGELFF.

Only a few counts were recorded for this clonotype. V usage is TRBV4-1 and J usage is TRBJ2-7, with 7 bases that match TRBD2. CDR3 length: 15 amino acids. The junction had 10 bases not matched to a gene; V was cut back by 4 bases and J by 4 bases. CDR1 and CDR2 (germline): MGHRA, YSYEKL. This CDR3 reads CASSRGPGGRYEQYF. Written as DNA, the CDR3 is TGCGCCAGCAGCCGGGGTCCGGGGGGACGGTACGAGCAGTACTTC.

This clonotype was recorded only once. The CDR3 nucleotides read TGTGCCATCAGTGAAAAAGGGGAGACCCAGTACTTC. Its protein product is CAISEKGETQYF. This chain joins TRBV10-3 and TRBJ2-5; D is uncertain. Germline lookup yields CDR1 ENHRY and CDR2 SYGVKD. This CDR3 contains 12 residues. V was trimmed by 3 bases and J by 5 bases, leaving 7 bases between them.

CDR3 DNA: TGTGCCTGGAGTGTGGCAGTCTACGATGGTGAAGCTTTCTTT. Protein sequence: CAWSVAVYDGEAFF. The J gene is TRBJ1-1, the V gene TRBV30; no reliable D call. Trimming pared 0 bases from V and 7 bases from J, leaving 15 bases between. From germline, CDR1 is GTSNPN and CDR2 SVGIG (reference sequence). This CDR3 is built from 14 residues.

This clonotype occurred a few times. The chain's CDR3 is CASSRNLAGGHTGELFF. The CDR3 DNA reads as TGCGCCAGCAGCCGCAACCTAGCGGGGGGGCACACCGGGGAGCTGTTTTTT. This rearrangement joins TRBV4-3 to TRBJ2-2, with TRBD2 matching over 12 bases. V gave up 4 bases and J gave up 3 bases; unmatched junction bases: 6. Germline V gives CDR1 LGHNA, CDR2 YSLEER. The CDR3 runs to 17 residues.

This clonotype was seen a few times. This sequence joins TRBV19 and TRBJ1-4; D ambiguous. Germline V CDR1 and CDR2: LNHDA, SQIVND (reference sequence). V lost 5 bases to trimming and J lost 4 bases, with 14 bases between them. CDR3 size: 15 residues. In DNA, the CDR3 is TGTGCCAGTAGTCCCAGCGGCGGCCTTAATGAAAAACTGTTTTTT. This encodes CASSPSGGLNEKLFF.

This sequence joins TRBV5-1 and TRBJ2-7; 7 bases align to TRBD2. Germline V lookup: CDR1 SGHRS, CDR2 YFSETQ. J was trimmed by 3 bases and V by 3 bases; bases with no gene match: 6. CDR3 size: 14 residues. The CDR3 DNA follows: TGCGCCAGCAGCTGGTCCGGGGAGGGCTACGAGCAGTACTTC. This translates into CASSWSGEGYEQYF.

Only a few counts were recorded for this clonotype. V usage is TRBV5-1 and J usage is TRBJ2-5; a weak D match, TRBD2 (6 bases). This CDR3 is built from 15 residues. The ends were cut back, 2 bases at V and 5 bases at J, with 16 bases in the middle. Germline V lookup: CDR1 SGHRS, CDR2 YFSETQ. The CDR3 DNA is TGCGCCAGCAGCTTCCGCGGGACGACCGGGGAGACCCAGTACTTC. It encodes CASSFRGTTGETQYF.

This clonotype was counted a few times. The V call is TRBV7-3, the J call TRBJ2-7, with TRBD1 matching 11 bases. The V segment lost 5 bases and the J segment 7 bases; nucleotides outside the gene matches: 10. This CDR3 is 15 amino acids long. Germline V gene sequence: CDR1 SGHTA, CDR2 FQGTGA. DNA for the CDR3: TGTGCCAGCAGCCCATCCGGGACAGGGGGTTATGAGCAGTACTTC. It specifies CASSPSGTGGYEQYF.

This clonotype was recorded many times. The V and J genes are TRBV20-1 and TRBJ2-2, with D possibly TRBD1 on 5 matching bases. V was clipped by 1 base and J by 6 bases, with 12 bases between them. CDR1 and CDR2 (germline): DFQATT, SNEGSKA (reference sequence). The CDR3 extends over 14 amino acids. The CDR3 DNA follows: TGCAGTGCTAGAGGGGGCGTTGTTGCCGGGGAGCTGTTTTTT. Encoded protein: CSARGGVVAGELFF.

This clonotype was observed a few times. The genes are TRBV19 and TRBJ2-7; TRBD1 agrees at 10 bases. The CDR3 has 13 amino acids. V shed 3 bases and J 7 bases; nucleotides not matched to a gene: 3. Germline V gives CDR1 LNHDA, CDR2 SQIVND (reference sequence). In DNA form, the CDR3 reads TGTGCCAGTAGTATTGGGGACAGGGGTGAGCAGTACTTC. As protein: CASSIGDRGEQYF.

Of note for this clonotype: A much larger clone differs from this one at a single base, so this may be a read error. Given the absence of the conserved phenylalanine or tryptophan at the CDR3 end, a read error is likely. J is TRBJ2-2 and V is TRBV11-2; tentative D call: TRBD1 (6 bases). The germline V gene has CDR1 SGHAT and CDR2 FQNNGV. V was pared by 3 bases and J by 1 base, with 9 bases between. The CDR3 covers 15 residues. The CDR3 sequence is CASSLGHRNTGELFL. DNA of the CDR3: TGTGCCAGCAGCTTGGGACACAGGAACACCGGGGAGCTGTTTCTT.

CDR3 sequence reads: CASSLDRGPWETQYF. The CDR3 DNA is TGTGCCAGCAGCTTAGATCGGGGGCCTTGGGAGACCCAGTACTTC. The V gene is TRBV7-9, the J gene TRBJ2-5; D is perhaps TRBD1 or TRBD2 (6 bases each). V lost 1 base and J 5 bases, leaving 14 bases between the germline ends. CDR3 length: 15 residues. Germline V gene lookup returns CDR1 SEHNR and CDR2 FQNEAQ (reference sequence).

At least ten counts were recorded for this clonotype. The chain uses TRBV20-1 and TRBJ1-5, with 7 bases matching TRBD1. Germline CDR1 reads DFQATT; CDR2 reads SNEGSKA (reference sequence). V shed 4 bases, J shed 2 bases, and the junction held 2 bases outside the gene matches. This CDR3 has 13 amino acids. The CDR3 DNA follows: TGCAGTGCTACCGGGACAGGCAATCAGCCCCAGCATTTT. As protein: CSATGTGNQPQHF.

The chain's CDR3 is CASSPGGLGGKLFF. In DNA form, the CDR3 reads TGTGCCAGCTCCCCCGGAGGTTTAGGGGGAAAACTGTTTTTT. The rearrangement links TRBV9 to TRBJ1-4; a weak D match, TRBD1 (6 bases). CDR3 length equals 14 residues. V dropped 7 bases and J dropped 10 bases, with 20 bases sitting between them. The germline V gene has CDR1 SGDLS and CDR2 YYNGEE.

This clonotype was picked up a small number of times. This sequence joins TRBV2 and TRBJ2-2; maybe TRBD2 (5 bases). This CDR3 spans 13 amino acids. The germline V gene encodes CDR1 SNHLY and CDR2 FYNNEI. Trimming left V 3 bases short and J 6 bases short, with 8 bases between. CDR3 protein: CASSDEGPGELFF. DNA of the CDR3: TGTGCCAGCAGTGATGAGGGCCCCGGGGAGCTGTTTTTT. The full variable domain, completed using reference TRBV2 and TRBJ2-2, is EPEVTQTPSHQVTQMGQEVILRCVPISNHLYFYWYRQILGQKVEFLVSFYNNEISEKSEIFDDQFSVERPDGSNFTLKIRSTKLEDSAMYFCASSDEGPGELFFGEGSRLTVL.

V and J are TRBV5-1 and TRBJ2-5, with a weak D call TRBD2 (7 bases). V dropped 1 base and J dropped 3 bases, with 10 bases sitting between them. The CDR3 spans 14 residues. Germline lookup yields CDR1 SGHRS and CDR2 YFSETQ. Written as DNA, the CDR3 is TGCGCCAGCAGCTTGAGGGGGAGGGAAGAGACCCAGTACTTC. Its protein product is CASSLRGREETQYF.

In its sample, this clonotype was seen many times. The chain recombines TRBV7-2 with TRBJ2-7; D not certain. The V end lost 2 bases, the J end lost 4 bases, and 12 bases lay between the germline ends. Germline V lookup: CDR1 SGHTA, CDR2 FQGNSA. The length of the CDR3 is 14 residues. The CDR3 region has the DNA TGTGCCAGCAGCTTACAGGCAGGAAAATACGAGCAGTACTTC. It translates to CASSLQAGKYEQYF.